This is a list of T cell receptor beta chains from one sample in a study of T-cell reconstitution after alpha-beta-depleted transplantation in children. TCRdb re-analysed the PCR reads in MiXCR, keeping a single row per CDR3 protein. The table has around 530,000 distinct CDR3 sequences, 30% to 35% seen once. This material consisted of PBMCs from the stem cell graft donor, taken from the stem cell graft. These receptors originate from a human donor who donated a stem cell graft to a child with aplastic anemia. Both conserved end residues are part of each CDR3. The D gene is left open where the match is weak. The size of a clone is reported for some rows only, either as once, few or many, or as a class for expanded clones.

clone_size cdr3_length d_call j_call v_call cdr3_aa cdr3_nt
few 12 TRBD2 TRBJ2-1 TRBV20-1 CSAKAGFNEQFF TGCAGTGCTAAAGCGGGATTCAATGAGCAGTTCTTC
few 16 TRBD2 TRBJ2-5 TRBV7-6 CASSYLAGVLGETQYF TGTGCCAGCAGCTACCTGGCGGGAGTCTTGGGGGAGACCCAGTACTTC
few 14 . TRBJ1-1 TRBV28 CASSLPGQGSEAFF TGTGCCAGCAGCCTCCCGGGCCAGGGCTCTGAAGCTTTCTTT
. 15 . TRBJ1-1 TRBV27 CASSLGQPLNTEAFF TGTGCCAGCAGTTTAGGGCAGCCCCTGAACACTGAAGCTTTCTTT
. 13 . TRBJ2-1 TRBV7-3 CASGVGAYNEQFF TGTGCCAGCGGGGTCGGGGCTTACAATGAGCAGTTCTTC
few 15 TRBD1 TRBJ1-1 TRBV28 CASSNPDRSGGEAFF TGTGCCAGCAGTAACCCGGACAGGTCGGGAGGAGAAGCTTTCTTT
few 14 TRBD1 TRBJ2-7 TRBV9 CASSVTGELEEQYF TGTGCCAGCAGCGTAACAGGGGAGTTGGAGGAGCAGTACTTC
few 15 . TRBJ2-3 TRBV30 CAWSVGGYSTDTQYF TGTGCCTGGAGTGTTGGGGGCTATAGCACAGATACGCAGTATTTT
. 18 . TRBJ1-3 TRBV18 CASSPRNGGIGPGNTIYF TGTGCCAGCTCACCAAGAAACGGGGGGATCGGGCCCGGAAACACCATATATTTT
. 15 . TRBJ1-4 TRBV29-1 CSVEGRGTENEKLFF TGCAGCGTTGAGGGCAGGGGAACAGAAAATGAAAAACTGTTTTTT
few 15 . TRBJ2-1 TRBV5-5 CASSFPGGSYNEQFF TGTGCCAGCAGCTTCCCGGGCGGGTCCTACAATGAGCAGTTCTTC
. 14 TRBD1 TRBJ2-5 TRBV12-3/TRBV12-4 CASRGTGIQETQYF TGTGCCAGCAGGGGGACAGGGATCCAAGAGACCCAGTACTTC
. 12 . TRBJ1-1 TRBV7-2 CASSPRVDEAFF TGTGCCAGCAGCCCCCGGGTCGACGAAGCTTTCTTT
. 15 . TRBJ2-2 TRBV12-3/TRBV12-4 CASSSPILNTGELFF TGTGCCAGCAGTTCCCCTATCTTGAACACCGGGGAGCTGTTTTTT
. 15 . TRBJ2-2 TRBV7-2 CASSLHVENTGELFF TGTGCCAGCAGCTTACATGTTGAAAACACCGGGGAGCTGTTTTTT
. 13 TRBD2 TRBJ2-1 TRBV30 CASGLAGHNEQFF TGTGCCTCGGGACTAGCGGGGCACAATGAGCAGTTCTTC
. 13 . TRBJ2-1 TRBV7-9 CASTRDTYNEQFF TGTGCCAGCACCAGGGACACTTACAATGAGCAGTTCTTC
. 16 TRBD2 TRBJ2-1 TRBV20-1 CSARDMGAGDHNEQFF TGCAGTGCTAGAGATATGGGTGCGGGAGACCACAATGAGCAGTTCTTC
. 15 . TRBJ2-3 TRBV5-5 CASGLGDGTGDTQYF TGTGCCAGCGGTCTCGGGGACGGCACGGGTGATACGCAGTATTTT
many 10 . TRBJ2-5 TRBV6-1 CASSEETQYF TGTGCCAGCAGTGAAGAGACCCAGTACTTC
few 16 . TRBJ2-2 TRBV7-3 CASSTNPGTQGGELFF TGTGCCAGCAGCACAAATCCCGGGACACAGGGCGGGGAGCTGTTTTTT
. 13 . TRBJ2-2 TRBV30 CAWSVHPAGELFF TGTGCCTGGAGTGTACATCCAGCCGGGGAGCTGTTTTTT
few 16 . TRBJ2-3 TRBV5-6 CASSGGAFEFTDTQYF TGTGCCAGCAGCGGGGGGGCCTTCGAGTTTACAGATACGCAGTATTTT
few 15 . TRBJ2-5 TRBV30 CAWSGLLDKLETQYF TGTGCCTGGAGTGGCCTCCTGGACAAGCTAGAGACCCAGTACTTC
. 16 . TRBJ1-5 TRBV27 CASSPTDRGLNQPQHF TGTGCCAGCAGTCCGACGGACAGAGGACTCAATCAGCCCCAGCATTTT
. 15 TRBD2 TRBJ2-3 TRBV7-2 CASSQTRLAGDTQYF TGTGCCAGCAGCCAGACAAGACTAGCGGGAGATACGCAGTATTTT
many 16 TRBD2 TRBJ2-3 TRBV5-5 CASSLGLAASTDTQYF TGTGCCAGCAGCTTGGGACTAGCGGCTAGCACAGATACGCAGTATTTT
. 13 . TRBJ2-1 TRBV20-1 CSARADPNNEQFF TGCAGTGCTAGAGCCGACCCAAACAATGAGCAGTTCTTC
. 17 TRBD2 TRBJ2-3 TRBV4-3 CASSQEGAGGFPDTQYF TGCGCCAGCAGCCAAGAGGGAGCGGGAGGGTTTCCAGATACGCAGTATTTT
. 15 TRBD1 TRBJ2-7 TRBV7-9 CASSLLGTGGYEQYF TGTGCCAGCAGCTTATTGGGGACAGGGGGGTACGAGCAGTACTTC
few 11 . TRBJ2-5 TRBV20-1 CSARDIGGQYF TGCAGTGCTAGGGACATAGGTGGCCAGTACTTC
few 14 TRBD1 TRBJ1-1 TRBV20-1 CSAASGTENTEAFF TGCAGTGCTGCCTCCGGGACAGAGAACACTGAAGCTTTCTTT
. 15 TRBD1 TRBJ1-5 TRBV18 CASSPGQGIRQPQHF TGTGCCAGCTCACCGGGACAGGGAATTAGGCAGCCCCAGCATTTT
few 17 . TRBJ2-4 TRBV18 CASSPPGIGGPKNIQYF TGTGCCAGCTCACCACCGGGTATAGGGGGGCCCAAAAACATTCAGTACTTC
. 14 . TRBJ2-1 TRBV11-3 CASSLVGEVNEQFF TGTGCCAGCAGCTTAGTTGGCGAGGTGAATGAGCAGTTCTTC
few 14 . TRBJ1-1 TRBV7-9 CASSVGRMNTEAFF TGTGCCAGCAGCGTGGGACGGATGAACACTGAAGCTTTCTTT
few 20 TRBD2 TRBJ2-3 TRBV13 CASSLVSRLAGDSDTDTQYF TGTGCCAGCAGCTTAGTGTCAAGGCTAGCGGGAGACTCCGATACAGATACGCAGTATTTT
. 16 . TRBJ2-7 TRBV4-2 CASSPHTGSNDYEQYF TGTGCCAGCAGCCCACATACAGGGTCCAACGACTACGAGCAGTACTTC
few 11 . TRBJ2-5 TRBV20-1 CSARRTETQYF TGCAGTGCTAGACGAACGGAGACCCAGTACTTC
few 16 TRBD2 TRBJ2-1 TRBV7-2 CASSPSVGREYNEQFF TGTGCCAGCAGCCCTAGTGTTGGGAGGGAGTACAATGAGCAGTTCTTC